The entry below describes one T cell receptor (beta chain). A read error may account for a junction end that differs from germline. The record originates from a study of tumor-infiltrating lymphocytes in primary liver carcinoma. Germline DNA was also extracted, with blood RNA taken from unsorted whole blood. Chronic HBV infection was present in the patients, who were treatment-naive. Total RNA (roughly 540 ng) served as template for TCR beta cDNA synthesis primed by a constant-region primer. Nested multiplex PCR, run for three rounds with slightly modified ARM-PCR, yielded TCR beta libraries. The study ran its first two PCR rounds for 9 to 10 cycles each, using TRBV1-TRBV30 forward primers and a C-beta reverse primer. TCRdb re-called the multiplex PCR reads with MiXCR, one entry per CDR3 protein. The sample comprises some 320,000 distinct CDR3 sequences, about 60% of which are singletons, and around 9.5% rests with the top ten.

The CDR3 totals 13 residues. Germline assignment: CDR1 MGHRA and CDR2 YSYEKL. The rearrangement links TRBV4-1 to TRBJ1-6, with unresolved D. The sequence was obtained from a man aged 35-49 years with primary liver carcinoma and hepatitis B virus infection. The sample comprised peripheral blood. This CDR3 is CASSQELSSHLHF. For the CDR3, the DNA is TGCGCCAGCAGCCAAGAGCTCTCTTCACACCTCCACTTT.